The sequence of this TCR beta chain was determined in a study of OX40 agonist ivuxolimab in advanced cancers. The CDR3 totals 16 residues. Some clones are missing from TCRdb's copy, which holds only in-frame ones; the method was immunoSEQ multiplex PCR. The sample lists some 68,000 clones; more than 75% were seen once. The chain has TRBV21-1 and TRBJ2-7; the table's D call TRBD1 went unverified against the DNA. TRBV21-1 corresponds to a pseudogene. The source of this sequence is an adult with an advanced solid tumor such as melanoma, head and neck, liver or kidney cancer. The starting material was CD4+ or CD8+ T cells sorted from blood, obtained in a trial of the OX40 agonist ivuxolimab. This CDR3 reads CASSKGAEARVHEQYF. The CDR3 region has the DNA TGTGCCAGCAGCAAGGGGGCTGAGGCCAGGGTCCACGAGCAGTACTTC.